This record looks at one T cell receptor beta chain sequence and its context. The protocol was immunoSEQ multiplex PCR, while the TCRdb copy is restricted to in-frame clones and leaves out a portion. The data contain approximately 700,000 clones, around 78% of them singletons. These data originate in a study of shared clonotypes between healthy human individuals. Trimming took off 5 bases at V and 2 bases at J, with 13 bases between the two ends. Germline V lookup: CDR1 SEHNR, CDR2 FQNEAQ (reference sequence). The length of the CDR3 is 14 residues. The TCR originated in a woman in her 30s in good health. This chain uses TRBV7-9 with TRBJ2-7; D remains ambiguous. Sequenced material: memory CD4+ T cells sorted from blood. Subset here: CD45RA-negative fraction. The CDR3 coding sequence is TGTGCCAGCAGCCCAGTCGGATCTCCCTACGAGCAGTACTTC. Protein sequence: CASSPVGSPYEQYF.